This is a list of T cell receptor beta chains from one sample in a study of blood T cell repertoires in COVID-19. Only in-frame clones appear in the TCRdb table, and some are missing; sequencing was by immunoSEQ multiplex PCR. The data contain some 180,000 clones, roughly 79% of them singletons. Sequenced input: peripheral blood. The source is a woman in her thirties or forties with COVID-19, enrolled during active disease. CDR3s include the opening cysteine and the closing phenylalanine or tryptophan. The D gene is left open where the match is weak. For some rows the clone size is stated as once, few or many, or as a class when expanded; others skip it.

TRBJ2-7	TRBV28	.	.	CASSQGLSYEQYF	TGTGCCAGCAGCCAGGGACTTTCGTACGAGCAGTACTTC
TRBJ1-1	TRBV19	.	TRBD1	CASSTRGTGAGLSEAFF	TGTGCCAGTAGTACCCGAGGGACAGGGGCCGGCCTATCGGAAGCTTTCTTT
TRBJ2-3	TRBV4-2	.	TRBD1	CASSPMTGAVADTQYF	TGTGCCAGCAGCCCAATGACAGGGGCAGTCGCAGATACGCAGTATTTT
TRBJ2-5	TRBV6-5	.	.	CASEVGQQETQYF	TGTGCCAGCGAAGTTGGGCAGCAAGAGACCCAGTACTTC
TRBJ2-1	TRBV3-1/TRBV3-2	.	.	CASSHHKGNEQFF	TGTGCCAGCAGCCATCACAAGGGGAATGAGCAGTTCTTC
TRBJ2-1	TRBV6-6	.	.	CASSYPGKSSYNEQFF	TGTGCCAGCAGTTACCCAGGAAAAAGCTCCTACAATGAGCAGTTCTTC
TRBJ1-5	TRBV2	few	.	CASSLEGRQPQHF	TGTGCCAGCAGCCTGGAGGGGCGACAGCCCCAGCATTTT
TRBJ2-2	TRBV29-1	.	TRBD2	CSLRLAGSRELFF	TGCAGCTTGCGACTAGCGGGGAGTCGGGAGCTGTTTTTT
TRBJ2-2	TRBV4-1	.	.	CASSQDGGTGELFF	TGCGCCAGCAGCCAAGATGGAGGGACCGGGGAGCTGTTTTTT
TRBJ2-1	TRBV7-3	.	TRBD2	CASSFGGAANEQFF	TGTGCCAGCAGCTTCGGGGGGGCGGCCAATGAGCAGTTCTTC
TRBJ2-2	TRBV5-1	few	TRBD2	CASSAPGLRNTGELFF	TGCGCCAGCAGCGCGCCGGGACTACGTAACACCGGGGAGCTGTTTTTT
TRBJ2-3	TRBV5-5	.	TRBD2	CASSLAPGRALGDTQYF	TGTGCCAGCAGCTTGGCCCCCGGGAGGGCCCTCGGGGATACGCAGTATTTT
TRBJ1-2	TRBV2	.	TRBD1	CASSPQQGAQKGYTF	TGTGCCAGCAGCCCACAACAGGGGGCGCAAAAAGGCTACACCTTC
TRBJ2-2	TRBV11-2	.	.	CASSGNRVRARELFF	TGTGCCAGCAGCGGAAACAGGGTGCGGGCCCGGGAGCTGTTTTTT
TRBJ2-3	TRBV13	few	.	CASSPYTDTQYF	TGTGCCAGCAGCCCGTACACAGATACGCAGTATTTT
TRBJ1-5	TRBV27	few	TRBD1	CASRQGYNQPQHF	TGTGCCAGCAGACAGGGGTACAATCAGCCCCAGCATTTT
TRBJ1-4	TRBV2	.	TRBD1	CASSLTGVDDEKLFF	TGTGCCAGCAGCCTTACAGGGGTGGACGACGAAAAACTGTTTTTT
TRBJ1-1	TRBV4-1	.	TRBD1	CASSQVVWTGEAFF	TGCGCCAGCAGCCAAGTTGTGTGGACAGGGGAAGCTTTCTTT
TRBJ1-4	TRBV28	.	.	CASRLPGGALEKLFF	TGTGCCAGCAGACTCCCTGGGGGGGCGCTTGAAAAACTGTTTTTT
TRBJ1-2	TRBV6-1	few	.	CASSEYSWGYTF	TGTGCCAGCAGTGAATACAGTTGGGGCTACACCTTC
TRBJ2-5	TRBV11-2	once	.	CASSLEGTSETQYF	TGTGCCAGCAGCTTAGAGGGGACATCAGAGACCCAGTACTTC
TRBJ1-5	TRBV3-1/TRBV3-2	.	TRBD1	CASGTGGQPQHF	TGTGCCAGCGGGACAGGGGGCCAGCCCCAGCATTTT
TRBJ2-7	TRBV30	.	.	CAWSSLGRRAYEQYF	TGTGCCTGGAGTTCACTTGGCCGGAGGGCCTACGAGCAGTACTTC
TRBJ2-7	TRBV7-7	.	TRBD1	CASSPLTGLGVNEQYF	TGTGCTAGCAGCCCACTGACAGGGTTGGGAGTCAATGAGCAGTACTTC
TRBJ2-7	TRBV6-5	.	.	CASREGPYEQYF	TGTGCCAGCAGGGAGGGCCCCTACGAGCAGTACTTC
TRBJ2-3	TRBV14	.	TRBD2	CASSPGGHTQYF	TGTGCCAGCAGCCCGGGGGGGCATACGCAGTATTTT
TRBJ2-3	TRBV29-1	.	.	CSVLTGDTQYF	TGCAGCGTTTTAACGGGTGATACGCAGTATTTT
TRBJ1-6	TRBV11-2	.	TRBD1	CASSLGDRGPNSPLHF	TGTGCCAGCAGCTTAGGGGACAGGGGGCCCAATTCACCCCTCCACTTT
TRBJ2-2	TRBV30	.	TRBD2	CAWATSGAIWGGELFF	TGTGCCTGGGCAACTAGCGGAGCGATTTGGGGCGGGGAGCTGTTTTTT
TRBJ1-1	TRBV6-5	many	.	CASSLQGLNTEAFF	TGTGCCAGCAGCTTACAGGGTCTGAACACTGAAGCTTTCTTT
TRBJ1-2	TRBV4-2	.	.	CASSQVDGANYGYTF	TGTGCCAGCAGCCAAGTCGATGGAGCTAACTATGGCTACACCTTC
TRBJ1-1	TRBV3-1/TRBV3-2	once	.	CASSQGDTGNTEAFF	TGTGCCAGCAGCCAAGGGGATACAGGGAACACTGAAGCTTTCTTT
TRBJ2-2	TRBV19	.	TRBD2	CASSRPSGGAKNTGELFF	TGTGCCAGTAGTAGACCTAGCGGGGGGGCTAAGAACACCGGGGAGCTGTTTTTT
TRBJ2-1	TRBV6-4	.	TRBD1	CASSDGTGGNEQFF	TGTGCCAGCAGTGACGGGACAGGGGGCAATGAGCAGTTCTTC
TRBJ2-1	TRBV11-2	few	.	CASSPFGSVYNEQFF	TGTGCCAGCAGCCCATTCGGGAGTGTCTACAATGAGCAGTTCTTC
TRBJ2-1	TRBV29-1	.	.	CSVEGLELREQFF	TGCAGCGTTGAAGGACTAGAGTTACGTGAGCAGTTCTTC
TRBJ1-4	TRBV15	.	.	CATSREVTLNEKLFF	TGTGCCACCAGCAGAGAGGTGACTCTTAATGAAAAACTGTTTTTT
TRBJ1-1	TRBV19	.	.	CASNQVVDTEAFF	TGTGCCAGTAACCAGGTGGTCGACACTGAAGCTTTCTTT
TRBJ1-6	TRBV6-4	once	.	CASSGQPFASPLHF	TGTGCCAGCAGTGGACAGCCTTTTGCCTCACCCCTCCACTTT
TRBJ2-4	TRBV30	.	TRBD1	CAWSVPRQGGIQYF	TGTGCCTGGAGTGTCCCCCGACAGGGGGGCATTCAGTACTTC
TRBJ2-7	TRBV4-1	.	.	CASSQGGMVRTDEQYF	TGCGCCAGCAGCCAAGGAGGAATGGTGAGAACCGACGAGCAGTACTTC
TRBJ1-1	TRBV30	.	.	CAWIGGYAEAFF	TGTGCCTGGATAGGAGGGTATGCTGAAGCTTTCTTT
TRBJ1-5	TRBV6-2/TRBV6-3	.	.	CASSYFGSYSNQPQHF	TGTGCCAGCAGTTACTTTGGCAGTTATAGCAATCAGCCCCAGCATTTT
TRBJ1-2	TRBV12-3/TRBV12-4	.	.	CASSPAQNYGYTF	TGTGCCAGCAGCCCCGCACAGAACTATGGCTACACCTTC